This T cell receptor beta chain appears in the sequencing data of a study of sequential checkpoint blockade in melanoma. The protocol was immunoSEQ multiplex PCR, while the TCRdb copy is restricted to in-frame clones and leaves out a portion. Of approximately 12,000 clones detected, about four fifths appear once; the ten largest clones hold 6% to 8.5%. Germline V lookup: CDR1 MNHEY, CDR2 SMNVEV (reference sequence). This CDR3 spans 13 amino acids. The germline V and J ends were trimmed by 6 bases and 4 bases, with 9 bases remaining between them. In its sample, this clone was seen a few times. Treatment noted: randomized to nivolumab then ipilimumab (arm A) or the reverse (arm B). No patient had prior DNA-damaging chemotherapy. PBMC sorting kept live CD3+CD8+ cells without CD19 or CD56.

This sequence joins TRBV27 and TRBJ2-2; TRBD1 is a possible D gene (6 bases). This sequence was found in a human donor with melanoma. The sample was CD8+ T cells sorted from blood (inferred from file names), taken from a patient given nivolumab and ipilimumab in sequence. CDR3 region: CASSKTGTGELFF. DNA of the CDR3: TGTGCCAGCAGCAAGACAGGCACCGGGGAGCTGTTTTTT.